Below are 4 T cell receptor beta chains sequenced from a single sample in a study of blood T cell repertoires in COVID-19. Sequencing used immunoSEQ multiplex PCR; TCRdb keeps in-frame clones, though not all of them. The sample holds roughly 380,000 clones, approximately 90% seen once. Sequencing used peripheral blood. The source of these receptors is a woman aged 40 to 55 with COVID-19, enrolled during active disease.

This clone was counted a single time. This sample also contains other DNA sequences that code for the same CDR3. The CDR3 DNA sequence: TGTGCCAGCAGTTTAAAGCACAGTGGAAACACCATATATTTT. It specifies CASSLKHSGNTIYF. This chain links TRBV27 with TRBJ1-3; D gene ambiguous. With 2 bases removed from V and 3 bases from J, the gap between germline ends came to 8 bases. This CDR3 is 14 amino acids long. Looked up from germline, CDR1 is MNHEY and CDR2 is SMNVEV (reference sequence).

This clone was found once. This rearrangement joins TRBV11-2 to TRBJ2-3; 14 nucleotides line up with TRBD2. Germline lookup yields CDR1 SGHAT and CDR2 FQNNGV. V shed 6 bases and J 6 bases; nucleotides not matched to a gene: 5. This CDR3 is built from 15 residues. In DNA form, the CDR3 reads TGTGCCAGCAGTGAAGGGACTAGCGGGAGTGATACGCAGTATTTT. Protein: CASSEGTSGSDTQYF.

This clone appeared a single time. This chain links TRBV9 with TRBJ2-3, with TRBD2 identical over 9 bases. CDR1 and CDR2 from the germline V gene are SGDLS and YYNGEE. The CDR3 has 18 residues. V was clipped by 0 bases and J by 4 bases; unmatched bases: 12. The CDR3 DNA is TGTGCCAGCAGCGTAGAGGGTAGCGGGAGATTGGCGTCAGATACGCAGTATTTT. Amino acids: CASSVEGSGRLASDTQYF.

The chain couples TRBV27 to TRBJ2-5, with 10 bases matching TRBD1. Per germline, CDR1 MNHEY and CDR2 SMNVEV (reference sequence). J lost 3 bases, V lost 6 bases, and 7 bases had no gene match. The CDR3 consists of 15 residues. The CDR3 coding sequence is TGTGCCAGCAGGAGCGGACAGGGGGTCAAAGAGACCCAGTACTTC. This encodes CASRSGQGVKETQYF.